The clone carrying this TCR beta chain has more than one count but fewer than ten. Its antigen is unknown. The sample originates from a study of T-cell memory formation after mild COVID-19. Findings and caveats of the study: The study found balanced CD4/CD8 in clones contracting day 15 to 85 and a CD4+ lean in later expanders.

V dropped 1 base and J dropped 3 bases, with 6 bases sitting between them. The CDR3 is 13 amino acids. Germline assignment: CDR1 SEHNR and CDR2 FQNEAQ (reference sequence). TCRdb used MiXCR to reprocess the 5' RACE reads, holding one entry per CDR3 protein. The sample holds about 110,000 distinct CDR3 sequences, about a sixth seen once. The rearrangement uses TRBV7-9 and TRBJ2-5, with D unclear. The TCR originated in a young man who had mild COVID-19 (a few samples of this study predate the infection). Cell type and time point are not known. Specimen: PBMCs or a T cell subset sorted from them (not recorded which). CDR3 sequence: CASSLGQEETQYF. CDR3 nucleotide sequence: TGTGCCAGCAGCTTAGGGCAGGAAGAGACCCAGTACTTC.